One sample yielded the 18 T cell receptor beta chains listed below, sequenced in a study of T-cell memory formation after mild COVID-19. TCRdb processed the 5' RACE reads anew with MiXCR; each CDR3 protein has one entry. This table holds about 240,000 distinct CDR3 sequences, more than 8% found once. The material sequenced was PBMCs or a T cell subset sorted from them (not recorded which). The receptors were gathered from a man aged 18-30 years who had mild COVID-19 (a few samples of this study predate the infection). Cell type and time point are not known.

The chain couples TRBV6-5 to TRBJ1-4; TRBD1 matches 8 bases. Germline V lookup: CDR1 MNHEY, CDR2 SVGAGI. The CDR3 contains 16 residues. The J segment lost 5 bases and the V segment lost 5 bases, leaving 10 bases of the junction unmatched. In DNA, the CDR3 is TGTGCCAGCAGTCCAACAGGGGGAGGGGGCAATGAAAAACTGTTTTTT. The encoded protein is CASSPTGGGGNEKLFF.

The chain combines TRBV5-6 with TRBJ2-3; D is perhaps TRBD1 or TRBD2 (6 bases each). Trimming took 2 bases from V and 4 from J, leaving 14 bases between them. There are 15 residues in the CDR3. Germline V CDR1 and CDR2: SGHDT, YYEEEE. As DNA, the CDR3 is TGTGCCAGCAGCTTCCGATACGGGGGCGCAGATACGCAGTATTTT. It is translated as CASSFRYGGADTQYF.

J is TRBJ1-1 and V is TRBV5-1; D is uncertain. V lost 0 bases and J lost 3, with 12 bases in between. Germline V gives CDR1 SGHRS, CDR2 YFSETQ. There are 15 residues in the CDR3. The CDR3 region is CASSLGVSRDTEAFF. The CDR3 bases are TGCGCCAGCAGCTTGGGAGTGTCGAGGGACACTGAAGCTTTCTTT.

The rearrangement joins TRBV6-5 to TRBJ2-5, with 9 positions matching TRBD1. The CDR3 contains 16 residues. From germline, CDR1 is MNHEY and CDR2 SVGAGI. V lost 5 bases and J lost 3; bases outside the gene matches: 10. The CDR3 DNA reads as TGTGCCAGCAGTCAGACCGGGACAGGGCCGAAAGAGACCCAGTACTTC. Translating gives CASSQTGTGPKETQYF.

The chain links TRBV10-3 to TRBJ2-7; 14 nucleotides agree with TRBD2. The germline V gene encodes CDR1 ENHRY and CDR2 SYGVKD. The CDR3 totals 18 residues. Germline trimming cut 2 bases from V and 0 bases from J; bases unmatched to any gene: 6. The CDR3 spells CAISEGLAGGKSSYEQYV. Written as DNA, the CDR3 is TGTGCCATCAGTGAGGGACTAGCGGGGGGCAAGAGCTCCTACGAGCAGTACGTC.

The table lists this clonotype with a few counts. As DNA, the CDR3 is TGTGCCATCACGACGGTAATGGAAAAACTGTTTTTT. This codes for CAITTVMEKLFF. This sequence joins TRBV7-9 and TRBJ1-4; D not resolved. There are 12 residues in the CDR3. Trimming removed 10 bases from V and 8 bases from J, with 14 bases in between. Per the germline V gene, CDR1 is SEHNR and CDR2 is FQNEAQ (reference sequence).

This chain links TRBV24-1 with TRBJ2-1, with D unresolved. The CDR3 spans 13 residues. V was pared by 4 bases and J by 7 bases, with 10 bases between. Looked up from germline, CDR1 is KGHDR and CDR2 is SFDVKD. This CDR3 reads CATSDVSVNEQFF. The CDR3 region has the DNA TGTGCCACCAGTGACGTCAGCGTAAATGAGCAGTTCTTC.

This CDR3 reads CASSLGANQETQYF. In DNA, the CDR3 is TGTGCCAGCAGCTTAGGTGCTAACCAAGAGACCCAGTACTTC. The chain employs TRBV7-2 and TRBJ2-5; D remains ambiguous. The CDR3 has 14 residues. CDR1 is SGHTA, CDR2 FQGNSA, per germline. V was shortened by 1 base and J by 0 bases, with 6 bases between the two germline ends.

The chain couples TRBV7-2 to TRBJ2-1, with 9 positions matching TRBD1. From germline, CDR1 is SGHTA and CDR2 FQGNSA. Trimming removed 5 bases from V and 7 bases from J; junction bases left unmatched: 9. The CDR3 contains 15 residues. CDR3 coding DNA: TGTGCCAGCAGCATTACCGGGACAGGGTTAAATGAGCAGTTCTTC. Its translation: CASSITGTGLNEQFF.

This clonotype was counted many times. The V and J genes are TRBV5-1 and TRBJ2-5; 7 bases fit TRBD2. This CDR3 has 14 residues. V lost 5 bases and J lost 2; bases outside the gene matches: 6. CDR1 SGHRS and CDR2 YFSETQ come from the germline V gene. CDR3 protein: CASSDPAGQETQYF. The CDR3 DNA reads as TGCGCCAGCAGTGATCCAGCGGGGCAAGAGACCCAGTACTTC.

This clonotype was recorded a few times. The chain joins TRBV4-1 to TRBJ1-5; TRBD1 is a possible D gene (5 bases). CDR3 size: 15 residues. The germline V gene encodes CDR1 MGHRA and CDR2 YSYEKL. V was clipped by 4 bases and J by 2 bases, with 12 bases between them. CDR3 sequence (DNA): TGCGCCAGCAGCCCCGAGAGGGGTGGCAATCAGCCCCAGCATTTT. Translation gives CASSPERGGNQPQHF.

The chain links TRBV4-3 to TRBJ1-2; TRBD1 agrees at 8 bases. This CDR3 has 17 residues. J was trimmed by 0 bases and V by 4 bases; bases with no gene match: 10. The germline V gene encodes CDR1 LGHNA and CDR2 YSLEER. The CDR3 reads CASSRSPGTGPNYGYTF. For the CDR3, the DNA is TGCGCCAGCAGCCGAAGCCCCGGGACAGGACCTAACTATGGCTACACCTTC.

Points on this clonotype: Compared with germline, one end of the junction differs, possibly owing to a read error. V usage is TRBV7-9 and J usage is TRBJ2-1; 8 nucleotides agree with TRBD1. Germline V lookup: CDR1 SEHNR, CDR2 FQNEAQ (reference sequence). The CDR3 sequence is 14 residues long. The CDR3 sequence: CDSSPDRVGNEQFF. As DNA, the CDR3 is TGTGACAGCAGCCCGGACAGGGTGGGCAATGAGCAGTTCTTC. Full variable domain (outside the CDR3, taken from reference TRBV7-9 and TRBJ2-1): DTGVSQNPRHKITKRGQNVTFRCDPISEHNRLYWYRQTLGQGPEFLTYFQNEAQLEKSRLLSDRFSAERPKGSFSTLEIQRTEQGDSAMYLCDSSPDRVGNEQFFGPGTRLTVL.

This clonotype was found a few times. The genes are TRBV7-9 and TRBJ1-1; TRBD1 might be the D (6 bases). Germline CDR1 and CDR2: SEHNR and FQNEAQ (reference sequence). V lost 2 bases and J 2 bases, leaving 12 bases between the germline ends. The CDR3 totals 15 residues. CDR3 sequence (DNA): TGTGCCAGCAGCTTAAGGGGGGGACAAAACACTGAAGCTTTCTTT. Its translation: CASSLRGGQNTEAFF.

This clonotype has ten or more counts. This chain joins TRBV24-1 and TRBJ1-5, with 8 positions matching TRBD1. After removal of 4 bases from V and 2 bases from J, the junction contained 3 bases not matched to a gene. The CDR3 covers 15 residues. The germline V gene encodes CDR1 KGHDR and CDR2 SFDVKD. The CDR3 DNA reads as TGTGCCACCAGTGACCCACAGGGGGGCAATCAGCCCCAGCATTTT. Residues: CATSDPQGGNQPQHF.

For the CDR3, the DNA is TGTGCCAGCAGTTACTCGAGCGGGACAGACTACGAGCAGTACTTC. Its protein is CASSYSSGTDYEQYF. The rearrangement joins TRBV6-5 to TRBJ2-7, with D perhaps matching TRBD1 or TRBD2 (7 bases each). Trimming took off 0 bases at V and 3 bases at J, with 12 bases between the two ends. This CDR3 comprises 15 residues. In germline, CDR1 is MNHEY, CDR2 SVGAGI.

This chain uses TRBV7-2 with TRBJ1-5; D gene ambiguous. There are 14 residues in the CDR3. Germline V gene sequence: CDR1 SGHTA, CDR2 FQGNSA. Trimming cost V 4 bases and J 6 bases, with 13 bases left between them. CDR3 DNA sequence: TGTGCCAGCAGCTCGACATCGGCCCCTCAGCCCCAGCATTTT. It translates to CASSSTSAPQPQHF.

This clonotype was detected only a few times. The rearrangement joins TRBV4-1 to TRBJ1-5; no firm D call. Deletions cut 3 bases from V and 7 bases from J, with 7 bases between. The CDR3 runs to 12 residues. Germline V gene lookup returns CDR1 MGHRA and CDR2 YSYEKL. The CDR3 reads CASSHVGQPQHF. The CDR3 DNA is TGCGCCAGCAGCCACGTCGGCCAGCCCCAGCATTTT.